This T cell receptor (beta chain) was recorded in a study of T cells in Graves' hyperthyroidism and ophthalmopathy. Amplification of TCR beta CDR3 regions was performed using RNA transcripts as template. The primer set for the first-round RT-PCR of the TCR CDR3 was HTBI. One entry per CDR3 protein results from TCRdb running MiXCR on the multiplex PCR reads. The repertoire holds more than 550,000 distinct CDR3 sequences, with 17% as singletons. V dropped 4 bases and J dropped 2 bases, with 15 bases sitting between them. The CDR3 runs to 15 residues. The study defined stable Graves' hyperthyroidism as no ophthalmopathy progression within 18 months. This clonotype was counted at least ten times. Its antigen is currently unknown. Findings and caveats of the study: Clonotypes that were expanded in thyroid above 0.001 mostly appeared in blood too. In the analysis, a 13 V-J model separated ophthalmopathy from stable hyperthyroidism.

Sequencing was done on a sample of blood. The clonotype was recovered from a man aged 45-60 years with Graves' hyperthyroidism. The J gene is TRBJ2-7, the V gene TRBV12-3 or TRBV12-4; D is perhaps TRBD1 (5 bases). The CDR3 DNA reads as TGTGCCAGCAGTTCCGCTAGGGGAACACCCTACGAGCAGTACTTC. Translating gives CASSSARGTPYEQYF.